Listed here are 11 T cell receptor beta chains from one sample, sequenced in a study of TIL therapy for anti-PD-1-resistant metastatic lung cancer. The libraries were made with immunoSEQ v3. Using immunoSEQ multiplex PCR, the repertoire was profiled, and TCRdb retains in-frame clones only, with some absent. The sample yields some 60,000 clones, roughly two thirds seen once. Time point denoted: pre-treatment sample, taken before nivolumab and TIL therapy. The material was blood, obtained at baseline. The source is a person between 25 and 80 years old with non-small cell lung cancer.

This rearrangement joins TRBV18 to TRBJ2-1; possibly TRBD1 for D (5 bases). V lost 4 bases and J lost 3, with 13 bases in between. The CDR3 length is 15 residues. Germline V gene lookup returns CDR1 KGHSH and CDR2 LQKENI. CDR3 sequence: CASSQGLGVYNEQFF. The CDR3 DNA reads TGTGCCAGCTCACAGGGGTTAGGGGTCTACAATGAGCAGTTCTTC.

The genes are TRBV11-2 and TRBJ1-5; D not certain. Germline CDR1 SGHAT, CDR2 FQNNGV. Trimming left V 0 bases short and J 10 bases short, with 10 bases between. The CDR3 has 13 residues. The CDR3 DNA reads TGTGCCAGCAGCTTAGATTCGCAGGAACCCCAGCATTTT. This encodes CASSLDSQEPQHF. Based on the CDR3 plus reference TRBV11-2 and TRBJ1-5, the full variable domain is EAGVAQSPRYKIIEKRQSVAFWCNPISGHATLYWYQQILGQGPKLLIQFQNNGVVDDSQLPKDRFSAERLKGVDSTLKIQPAKLEDSAVYLCASSLDSQEPQHFGDGTRLSIL.

The chain uses TRBV5-1 and TRBJ1-1; no clear D. Looked up from germline, CDR1 is SGHRS and CDR2 is YFSETQ. CDR3 length: 15 amino acids. Trimming removed 0 bases from V and 4 bases from J, with 13 bases in between. This chain's CDR3 is CASSLASGLGTEAFF. The CDR3 nucleotides are TGCGCCAGCAGCTTGGCCTCGGGGTTGGGCACTGAAGCTTTCTTT.

This clone was observed once. CDR3 in amino acids: CASSAETYEQYF. The CDR3 DNA reads as TGTGCCAGCAGCGCGGAAACCTACGAGCAGTACTTC. V usage is TRBV11-3 and J usage is TRBJ2-7; D is unclear. The V gene lost 5 bases and the J gene lost 2 bases, with 7 bases spanning the gap. This CDR3 is 12 amino acids long. CDR1 and CDR2 (germline): SGHNT, YENEEA.

V usage is TRBV30 and J usage is TRBJ2-1, with D possibly TRBD2 on 6 matching bases. The V and J ends lost 2 bases and 7 bases respectively, with 12 bases between them. The germline V gene has CDR1 GTSNPN and CDR2 SVGIG (reference sequence). The CDR3 spans 13 residues. The CDR3 sequence: CAWSSGSGNEQFF. CDR3 bases: TGTGCCTGGAGTTCTGGCAGCGGGAATGAGCAGTTCTTC.

The count of this clone is one. The chain has TRBV5-1 and TRBJ1-2; D is perhaps TRBD1 (6 bases). The CDR3 sequence is 16 residues long. The V end lost 2 bases, the J end lost 3 bases, and 17 bases lay between the germline ends. Germline V gives CDR1 SGHRS, CDR2 YFSETQ. CDR3 in amino acids: CASSFSFPGTHYGYTF. DNA for the CDR3: TGCGCCAGCAGCTTCAGCTTTCCCGGGACACACTATGGCTACACCTTC.

This rearrangement joins TRBV29-1 to TRBJ2-7; D remains unclear. The CDR3 is 13 residues long. V shed 1 base and J shed 1 base, with 8 bases lying between them. The germline CDR1 and CDR2 sequences are SQVTM and ANQGSEA. The CDR3 loop is CSVEGPRSYEQYF. The CDR3 bases are TGCAGCGTTGAAGGTCCCAGGTCCTACGAGCAGTACTTC.

The chain couples TRBV30 to TRBJ2-3; D possibly uses TRBD1 or TRBD2 (5 bases each). The germline V gene has CDR1 GTSNPN and CDR2 SVGIG (reference sequence). Trimming removed 0 bases from V and 6 bases from J, with 13 bases in between. The length of the CDR3 is 14 residues. CDR3 residues: CAWSVGTLLDTQYF. CDR3 bases: TGTGCCTGGAGTGTAGGGACCTTATTGGATACGCAGTATTTT.

The chain links TRBV2 to TRBJ1-5; D is possibly TRBD1 (5 bases). Trimming took 2 bases from V and 4 from J, leaving 9 bases between them. The CDR3 has 14 amino acids. The germline V gene encodes CDR1 SNHLY and CDR2 FYNNEI. This chain's CDR3 is CASSETTGNQPQHF. CDR3 nucleotides: TGTGCCAGCAGTGAAACCACAGGAAATCAGCCCCAGCATTTT.

The V call is TRBV30, the J call TRBJ2-7, with 9 positions matching TRBD1. Germline CDR1 reads GTSNPN; CDR2 reads SVGIG (reference sequence). The CDR3 is 16 amino acids. Unmatched junction bases numbered 15, after V lost 4 bases and J lost 5 bases. The CDR3 loop reads CAWTEGTGRSWHEQYF. The CDR3 DNA reads as TGTGCCTGGACCGAGGGGACAGGGCGGAGTTGGCACGAGCAGTACTTC.

V usage is TRBV5-5 and J usage is TRBJ2-5; D unresolved. Trimming pared 4 bases from V and 2 bases from J, leaving 9 bases between. Looked up from germline, CDR1 is SGHKS and CDR2 is YYEKEE (reference sequence). The CDR3 is 13 amino acids. CDR3 residues: CASSPGFQETQYF. CDR3 nucleotides: TGTGCCAGCAGCCCCGGTTTTCAAGAGACCCAGTACTTC. Variable domain in full (rest from reference TRBV5-5 and TRBJ2-5): DAGVTQSPTHLIKTRGQQVTLRCSPISGHKSVSWYQQVLGQGPQFIFQYYEKEERGRGNFPDRFSARQFPNYSSELNVNALLLGDSALYLCASSPGFQETQYFGPGTRLLVL.